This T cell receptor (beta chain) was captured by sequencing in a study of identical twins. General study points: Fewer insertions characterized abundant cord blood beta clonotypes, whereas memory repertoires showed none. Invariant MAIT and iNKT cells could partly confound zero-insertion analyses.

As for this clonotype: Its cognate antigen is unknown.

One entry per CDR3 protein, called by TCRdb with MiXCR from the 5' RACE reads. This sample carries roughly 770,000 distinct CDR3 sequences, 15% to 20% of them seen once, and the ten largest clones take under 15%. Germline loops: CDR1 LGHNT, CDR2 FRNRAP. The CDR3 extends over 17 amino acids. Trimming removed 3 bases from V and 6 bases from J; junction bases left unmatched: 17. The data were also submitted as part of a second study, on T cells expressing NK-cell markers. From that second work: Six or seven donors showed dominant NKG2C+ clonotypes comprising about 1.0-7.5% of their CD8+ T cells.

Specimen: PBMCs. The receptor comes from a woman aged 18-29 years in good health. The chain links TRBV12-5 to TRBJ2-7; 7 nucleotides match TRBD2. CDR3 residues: CASGLDPGTIKPLEQYF. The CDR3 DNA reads TGTGCTAGTGGTTTAGACCCGGGGACTATCAAGCCCCTCGAGCAGTACTTC.